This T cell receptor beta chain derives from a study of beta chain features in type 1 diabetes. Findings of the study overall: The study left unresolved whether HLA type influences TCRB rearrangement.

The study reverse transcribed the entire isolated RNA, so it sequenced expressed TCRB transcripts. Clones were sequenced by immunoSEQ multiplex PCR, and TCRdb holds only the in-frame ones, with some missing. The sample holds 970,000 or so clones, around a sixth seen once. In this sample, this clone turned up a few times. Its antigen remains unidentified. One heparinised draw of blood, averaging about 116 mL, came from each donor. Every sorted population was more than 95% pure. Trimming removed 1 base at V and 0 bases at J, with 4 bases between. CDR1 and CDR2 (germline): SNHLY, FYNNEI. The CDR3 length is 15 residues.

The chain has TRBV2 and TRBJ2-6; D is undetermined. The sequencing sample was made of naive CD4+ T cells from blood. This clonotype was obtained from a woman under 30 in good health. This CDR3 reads CASSEVYSGANVLTF. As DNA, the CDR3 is TGTGCCAGCAGTGAAGTGTACTCTGGGGCCAACGTCCTGACTTTC.